This T cell receptor beta chain was sequenced during a study of graft-versus-host responses after intestinal transplantation. Generated by immunoSEQ multiplex PCR, the TCRdb table keeps only in-frame clones and is missing some. The top ten hold about 35% of the sample, which has 11,000 or so clones, about 80% seen once. The TCR sequence derives from a human patient who received an intestinal transplant, so some T cells may come from the graft donor. The starting material was PBMCs, obtained 494 days after intestinal transplant.

CDR3 DNA sequence: TGTGCCAGTAGTAGAGGGGTCGCAGATACGCAGTATTTT. Protein: CASSRGVADTQYF. The chain employs TRBV19 and TRBJ2-3; D is possibly TRBD1 or TRBD2 (5 bases each). The ends were cut back, 4 bases at V and 4 bases at J, with 9 bases in the middle. Germline CDR1 is LNHDA and CDR2 is SQIVND (reference sequence). The CDR3 is 13 residues long.